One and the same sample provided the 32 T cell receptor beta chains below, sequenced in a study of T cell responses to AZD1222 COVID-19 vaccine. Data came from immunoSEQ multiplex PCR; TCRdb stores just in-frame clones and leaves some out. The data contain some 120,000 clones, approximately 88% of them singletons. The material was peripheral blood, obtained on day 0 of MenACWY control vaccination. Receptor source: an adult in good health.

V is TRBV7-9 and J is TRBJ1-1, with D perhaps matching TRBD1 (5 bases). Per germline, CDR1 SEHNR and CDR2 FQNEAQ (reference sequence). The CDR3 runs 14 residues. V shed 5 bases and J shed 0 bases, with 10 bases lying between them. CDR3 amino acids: CASSPAGVNTEAFF. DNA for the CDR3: TGTGCCAGCAGCCCCGCGGGGGTGAACACTGAAGCTTTCTTT.

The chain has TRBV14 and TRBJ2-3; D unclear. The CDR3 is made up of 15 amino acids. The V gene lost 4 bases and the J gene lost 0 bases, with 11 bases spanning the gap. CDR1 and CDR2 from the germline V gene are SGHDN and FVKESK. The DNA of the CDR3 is TGTGCCAGCAGCCCCATGCGAACTAGCACAGATACGCAGTATTTT. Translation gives CASSPMRTSTDTQYF.

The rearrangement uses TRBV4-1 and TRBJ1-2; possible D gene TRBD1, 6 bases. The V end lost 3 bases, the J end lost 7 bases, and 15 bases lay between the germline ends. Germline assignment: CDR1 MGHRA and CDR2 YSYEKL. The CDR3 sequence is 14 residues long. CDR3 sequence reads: CASSQAGGGGGYTF. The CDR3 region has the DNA TGCGCCAGCAGCCAGGCTGGGGGGGGCGGTGGCTACACCTTC.

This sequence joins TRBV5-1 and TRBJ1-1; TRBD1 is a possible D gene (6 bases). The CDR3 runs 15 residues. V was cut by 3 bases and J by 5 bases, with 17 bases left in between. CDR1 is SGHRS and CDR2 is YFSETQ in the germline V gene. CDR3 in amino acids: CASSSLGGAGTEAFF. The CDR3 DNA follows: TGCGCCAGCAGCTCCCTCGGGGGGGCTGGAACTGAAGCTTTCTTT.

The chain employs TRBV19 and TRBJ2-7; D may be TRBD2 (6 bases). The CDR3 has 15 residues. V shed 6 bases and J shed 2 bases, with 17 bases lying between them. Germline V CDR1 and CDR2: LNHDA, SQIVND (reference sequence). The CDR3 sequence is CASSPGWRGPYEQYF. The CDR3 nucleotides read TGTGCCAGTAGCCCTGGTTGGAGGGGACCCTACGAGCAGTACTTC. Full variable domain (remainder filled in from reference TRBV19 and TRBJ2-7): DGGITQSPKYLFRKEGQNVTLSCEQNLNHDAMYWYRQDPGQGLRLIYYSQIVNDFQKGDIAEGYSVSREKKESFPLTVTSAQKNPTAFYLCASSPGWRGPYEQYFGPGTRLTVT.

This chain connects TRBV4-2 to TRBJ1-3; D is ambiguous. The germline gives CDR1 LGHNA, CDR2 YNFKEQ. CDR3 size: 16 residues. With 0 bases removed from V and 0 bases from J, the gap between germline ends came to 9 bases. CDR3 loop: CASSQENTFSGNTIYF. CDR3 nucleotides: TGTGCCAGCAGCCAAGAAAATACATTCTCTGGAAACACCATATATTTT.

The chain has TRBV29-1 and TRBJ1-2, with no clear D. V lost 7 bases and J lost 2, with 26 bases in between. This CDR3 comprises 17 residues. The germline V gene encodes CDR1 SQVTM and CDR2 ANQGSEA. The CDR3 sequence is CSARLRARNVQNYGYTF. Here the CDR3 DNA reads TGCAGCGCCCGTCTTCGAGCTCGCAATGTCCAAAACTATGGCTACACCTTC. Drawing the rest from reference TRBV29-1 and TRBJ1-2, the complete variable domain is SAVISQKPSRDICQRGTSLTIQCQVDSQVTMMFWYRQQPGQSLTLIATANQGSEATYESGFVIDKFPISRPNLTFSTLTVSNMSPEDSSIYLCSARLRARNVQNYGYTFGSGTRLTVV.

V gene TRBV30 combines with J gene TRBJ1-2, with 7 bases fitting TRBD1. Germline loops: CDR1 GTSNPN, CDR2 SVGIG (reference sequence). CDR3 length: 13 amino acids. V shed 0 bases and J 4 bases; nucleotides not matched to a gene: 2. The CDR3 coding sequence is TGTGCCTGGAGTGTGACAGGGTTCTATGGCTACACCTTC. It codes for CAWSVTGFYGYTF.

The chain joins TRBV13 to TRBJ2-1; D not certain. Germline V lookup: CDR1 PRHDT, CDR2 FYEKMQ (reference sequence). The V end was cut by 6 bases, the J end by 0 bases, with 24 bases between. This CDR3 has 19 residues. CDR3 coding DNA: TGTGCCAGCAGATCAACGTTGCAGGCCCGATACAGCTCCTACAATGAGCAGTTCTTC. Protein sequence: CASRSTLQARYSSYNEQFF.

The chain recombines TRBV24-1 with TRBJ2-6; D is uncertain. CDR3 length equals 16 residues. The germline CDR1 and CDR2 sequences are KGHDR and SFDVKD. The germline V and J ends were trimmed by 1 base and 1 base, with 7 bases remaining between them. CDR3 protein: CATSDFASSGANVLTF. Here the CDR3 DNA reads TGTGCCACCAGTGATTTCGCAAGTTCTGGGGCCAACGTCCTGACTTTC.

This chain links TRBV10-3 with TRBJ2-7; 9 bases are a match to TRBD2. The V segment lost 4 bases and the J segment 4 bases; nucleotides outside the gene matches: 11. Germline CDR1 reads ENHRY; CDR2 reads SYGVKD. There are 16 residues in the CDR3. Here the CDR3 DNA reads TGTGCCATCAGTGGGCGAGGAGCGGGAGGTTTATACGAGCAGTACTTC. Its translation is CAISGRGAGGLYEQYF.

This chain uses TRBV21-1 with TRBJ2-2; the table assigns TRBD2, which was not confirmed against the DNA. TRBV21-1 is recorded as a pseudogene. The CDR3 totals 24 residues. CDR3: CASSTPRRRPRDLYYGANTGELFF. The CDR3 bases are TGTGCCAGCAGCACCCCCCGTCGGCGGCCTCGGGACTTATATTATGGGGCGAACACCGGGGAGCTGTTTTTT.

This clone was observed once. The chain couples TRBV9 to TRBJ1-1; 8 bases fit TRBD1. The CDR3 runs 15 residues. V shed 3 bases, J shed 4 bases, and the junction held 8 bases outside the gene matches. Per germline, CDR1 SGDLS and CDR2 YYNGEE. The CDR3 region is CASSAWAGGRTEAFF. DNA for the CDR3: TGTGCCAGCAGCGCGTGGGCAGGGGGCCGCACTGAAGCTTTCTTT.

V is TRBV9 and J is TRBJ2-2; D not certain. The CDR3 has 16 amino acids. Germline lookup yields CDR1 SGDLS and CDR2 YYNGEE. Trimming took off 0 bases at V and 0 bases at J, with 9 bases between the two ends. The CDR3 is CASSVGPGPNTGELFF. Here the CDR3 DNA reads TGTGCCAGCAGCGTAGGCCCTGGACCGAACACCGGGGAGCTGTTTTTT.

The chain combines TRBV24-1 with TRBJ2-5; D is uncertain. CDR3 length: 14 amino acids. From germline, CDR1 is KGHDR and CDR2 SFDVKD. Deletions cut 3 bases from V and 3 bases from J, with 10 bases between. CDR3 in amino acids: CATSDPGSEETQYF. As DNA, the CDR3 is TGTGCCACCAGTGATCCTGGTTCAGAAGAGACCCAGTACTTC.

CDR3 in amino acids: CATSPTQNEKLFF. For the CDR3, the DNA is TGTGCCACCAGCCCAACTCAAAATGAAAAACTGTTTTTT. The rearrangement links TRBV15 to TRBJ1-4; no clear D. This CDR3 contains 13 residues. Trimming pared 5 bases from V and 5 bases from J, leaving 9 bases between. Germline V gene lookup returns CDR1 LNHNV and CDR2 YYDKDF (reference sequence).

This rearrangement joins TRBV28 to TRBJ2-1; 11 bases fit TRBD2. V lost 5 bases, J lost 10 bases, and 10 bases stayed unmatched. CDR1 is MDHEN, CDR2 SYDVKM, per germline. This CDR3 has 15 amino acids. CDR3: CASSPSGGLAGEQFF. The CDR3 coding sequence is TGTGCCAGCAGTCCGTCGGGTGGACTAGCGGGCGAGCAGTTCTTC.

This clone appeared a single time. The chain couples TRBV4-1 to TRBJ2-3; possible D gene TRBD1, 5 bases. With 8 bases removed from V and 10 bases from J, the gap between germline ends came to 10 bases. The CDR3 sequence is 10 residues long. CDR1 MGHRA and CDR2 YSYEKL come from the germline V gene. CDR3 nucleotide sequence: TGCGCCAGCGGCCTAGGGGCGCAGTATTTT. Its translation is CASGLGAQYF.

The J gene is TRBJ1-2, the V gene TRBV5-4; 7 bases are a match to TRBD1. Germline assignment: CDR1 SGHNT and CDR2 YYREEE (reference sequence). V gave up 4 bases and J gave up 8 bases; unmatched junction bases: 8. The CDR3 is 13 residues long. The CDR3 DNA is TGTGCCAGCAGCCCAACAGGGGTTTGGGGCTACACCTTC. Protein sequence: CASSPTGVWGYTF.

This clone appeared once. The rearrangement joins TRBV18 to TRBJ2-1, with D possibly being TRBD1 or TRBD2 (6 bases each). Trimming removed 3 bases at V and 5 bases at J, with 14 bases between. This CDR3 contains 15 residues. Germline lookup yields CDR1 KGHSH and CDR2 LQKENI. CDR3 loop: CASSPLVGGHNEQFF. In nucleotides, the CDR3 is TGTGCCAGCTCACCCTTGGTTGGGGGGCACAATGAGCAGTTCTTC.

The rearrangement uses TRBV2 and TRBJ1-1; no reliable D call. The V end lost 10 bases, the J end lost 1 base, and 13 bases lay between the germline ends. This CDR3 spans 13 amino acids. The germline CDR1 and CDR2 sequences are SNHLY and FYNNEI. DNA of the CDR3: TGTGCCACCCCGCACGCACAGAACACTGAAGCTTTCTTT. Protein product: CATPHAQNTEAFF. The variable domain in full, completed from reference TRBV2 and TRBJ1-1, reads EPEVTQTPSHQVTQMGQEVILRCVPISNHLYFYWYRQILGQKVEFLVSFYNNEISEKSEIFDDQFSVERPDGSNFTLKIRSTKLEDSAMYFCATPHAQNTEAFFGQGTRLTVV.

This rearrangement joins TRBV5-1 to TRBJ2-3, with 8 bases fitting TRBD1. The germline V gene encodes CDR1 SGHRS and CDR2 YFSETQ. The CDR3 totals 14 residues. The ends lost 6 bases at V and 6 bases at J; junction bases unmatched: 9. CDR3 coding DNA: TGCGCCAGCACCGACAGGGGCCCGATGGATACGCAGTATTTT. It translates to CASTDRGPMDTQYF.

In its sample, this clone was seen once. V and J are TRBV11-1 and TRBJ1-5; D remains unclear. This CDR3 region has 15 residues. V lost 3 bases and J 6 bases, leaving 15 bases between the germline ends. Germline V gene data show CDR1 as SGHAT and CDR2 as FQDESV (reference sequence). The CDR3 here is CASSFPDLGRQPQHF. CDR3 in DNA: TGTGCCAGCAGCTTCCCGGACCTCGGACGTCAGCCCCAGCATTTT. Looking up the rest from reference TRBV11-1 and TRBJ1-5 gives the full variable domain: EAEVAQSPRYKITEKSQAVAFWCDPISGHATLYWYRQILGQGPELLVQFQDESVVDDSQLPKDRFSAERLKGVDSTLKIQPAELGDSAMYLCASSFPDLGRQPQHFGDGTRLSIL.

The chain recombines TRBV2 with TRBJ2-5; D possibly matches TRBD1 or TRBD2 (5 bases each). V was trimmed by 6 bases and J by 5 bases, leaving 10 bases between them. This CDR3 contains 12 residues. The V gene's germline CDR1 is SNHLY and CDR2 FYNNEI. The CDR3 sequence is CASRGRDETQYF. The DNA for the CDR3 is TGTGCCAGCAGGGGCAGGGACGAGACCCAGTACTTC.

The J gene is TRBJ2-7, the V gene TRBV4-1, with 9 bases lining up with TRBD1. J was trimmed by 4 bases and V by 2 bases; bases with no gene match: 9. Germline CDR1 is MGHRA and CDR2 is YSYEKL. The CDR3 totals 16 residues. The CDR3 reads CASSQIPTGGQYEQYF. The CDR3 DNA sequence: TGCGCCAGCAGCCAAATTCCAACAGGGGGCCAGTACGAGCAGTACTTC.

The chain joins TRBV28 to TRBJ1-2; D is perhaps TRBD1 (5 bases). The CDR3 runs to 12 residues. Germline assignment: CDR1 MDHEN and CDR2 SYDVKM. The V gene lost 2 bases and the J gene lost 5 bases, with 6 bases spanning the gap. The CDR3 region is CASSLTGYGYTF. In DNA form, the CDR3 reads TGTGCCAGCAGTTTAACAGGTTATGGCTACACCTTC.

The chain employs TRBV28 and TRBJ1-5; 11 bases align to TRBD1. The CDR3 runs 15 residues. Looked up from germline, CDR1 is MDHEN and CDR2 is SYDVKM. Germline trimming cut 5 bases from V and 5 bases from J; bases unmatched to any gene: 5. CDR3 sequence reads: CASSPGQGAHQPQHF. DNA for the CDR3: TGTGCCAGCAGTCCCGGACAGGGGGCGCATCAGCCCCAGCATTTT.

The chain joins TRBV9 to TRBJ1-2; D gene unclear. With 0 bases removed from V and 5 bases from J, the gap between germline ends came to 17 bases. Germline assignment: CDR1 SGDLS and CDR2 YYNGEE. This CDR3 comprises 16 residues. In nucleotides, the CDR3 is TGTGCCAGCAGCGTAGGTGCTTTAGGGCAGATTTATGGCTACACCTTC. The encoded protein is CASSVGALGQIYGYTF.

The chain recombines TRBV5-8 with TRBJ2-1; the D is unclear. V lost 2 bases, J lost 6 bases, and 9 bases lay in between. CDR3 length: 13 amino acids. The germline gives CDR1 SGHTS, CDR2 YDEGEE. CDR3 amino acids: CASSFTLFNEQFF. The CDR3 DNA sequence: TGTGCCAGCAGCTTCACGTTGTTCAATGAGCAGTTCTTC.

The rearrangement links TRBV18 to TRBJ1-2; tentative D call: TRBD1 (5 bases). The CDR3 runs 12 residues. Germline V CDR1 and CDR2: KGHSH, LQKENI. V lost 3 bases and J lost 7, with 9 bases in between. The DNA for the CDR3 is TGTGCCAGCTCACCGGGGGGATTTGGCTACACCTTC. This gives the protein CASSPGGFGYTF.

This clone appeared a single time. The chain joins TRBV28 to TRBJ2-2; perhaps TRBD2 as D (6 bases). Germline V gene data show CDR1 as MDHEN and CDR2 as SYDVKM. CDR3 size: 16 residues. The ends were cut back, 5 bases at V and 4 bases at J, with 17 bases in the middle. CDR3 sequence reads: CASSPPPTRFTGELFF. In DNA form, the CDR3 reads TGTGCCAGCAGTCCCCCCCCGACTAGATTCACCGGGGAGCTGTTTTTT.

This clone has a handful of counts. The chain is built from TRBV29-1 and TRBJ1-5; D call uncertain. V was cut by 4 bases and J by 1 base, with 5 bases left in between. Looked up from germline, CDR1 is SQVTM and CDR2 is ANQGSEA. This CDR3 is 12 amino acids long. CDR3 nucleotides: TGCAGCGTTGGAGGGAGCAATCAGCCCCAGCATTTT. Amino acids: CSVGGSNQPQHF. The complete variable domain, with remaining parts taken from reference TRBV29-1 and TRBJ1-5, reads SAVISQKPSRDICQRGTSLTIQCQVDSQVTMMFWYRQQPGQSLTLIATANQGSEATYESGFVIDKFPISRPNLTFSTLTVSNMSPEDSSIYLCSVGGSNQPQHFGDGTRLSIL.